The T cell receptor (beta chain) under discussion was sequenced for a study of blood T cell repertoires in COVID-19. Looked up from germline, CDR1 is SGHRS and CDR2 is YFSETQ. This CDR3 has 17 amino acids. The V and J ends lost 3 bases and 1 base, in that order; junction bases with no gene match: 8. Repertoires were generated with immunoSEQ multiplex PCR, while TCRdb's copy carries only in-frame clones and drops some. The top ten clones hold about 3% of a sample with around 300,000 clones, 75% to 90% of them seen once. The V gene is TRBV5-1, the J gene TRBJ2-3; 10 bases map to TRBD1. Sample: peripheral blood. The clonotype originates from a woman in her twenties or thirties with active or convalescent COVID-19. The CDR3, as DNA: TGCGCCAGCAGCTCTCGCCCGGACAGGGGGGGCACAGATACGCAGTATTTT. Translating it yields CASSSRPDRGGTDTQYF.